Included here is one T cell receptor (beta chain) sequence, with context. The study recruited people aged roughly 18 to 100 years across more than 20 US areas. Recovered status in Cohort 3 required two negative PCRs, clearance, or symptom resolution. These data belong to a study of blood T cell repertoires in COVID-19. CDR3 size: 16 residues. Trimming removed 0 bases at V and 0 bases at J, with 11 bases between. Germline-derived CDR1 and CDR2 are SGHTA and FQGNSA. In the source study's methods: Estimated nucleated cell counts came from reference gene primer amplification. Produced via immunoSEQ multiplex PCR; TCRdb's table is partial and in-frame only. V, J and clone size are those of that table, while D and trimming were read from the DNA. The sample holds around 100,000 clones, around 85% seen once.

The gene calls are TRBV7-2 and TRBJ1-1, with D possibly being TRBD1 (5 bases). This receptor was taken from a woman in her fifties or sixties who had recovered from COVID-19. The material sequenced was PBMCs or T cells enriched from blood (not recorded which). The CDR3 loop is CASSLAVLQVNTEAFF. DNA of the CDR3: TGTGCCAGCAGCTTAGCCGTACTACAGGTGAACACTGAAGCTTTCTTT.